These 22 T cell receptor beta chains originate from one sample sequenced in a study of blood T cell repertoires in COVID-19. Measured with immunoSEQ multiplex PCR; TCRdb has only the in-frame clones, and not every one. Found here are about 200,000 clones, more than 65% of them singletons; the top ten hold 9.7%. Sequenced sample: peripheral blood. The source is a man over 45 with active or convalescent COVID-19.

The chain is built from TRBV27 and TRBJ2-5; D perhaps matches TRBD2 (6 bases). V lost 5 bases, J lost 5 bases, and 9 bases lay in between. The germline gives CDR1 MNHEY, CDR2 SMNVEV (reference sequence). CDR3 length: 12 residues. CDR3 loop: CASSGGRETQYF. The CDR3 DNA sequence: TGTGCCAGCAGTGGAGGGAGGGAGACCCAGTACTTC.

This sequence joins TRBV3-1 (or the pseudogene TRBV3-2) and TRBJ2-3; 10 bases agree with TRBD1. Trimming at V came to 4 bases and at J to 0 bases, leaving 7 bases not matched to a gene. Germline-derived CDR1 and CDR2 are LGHDT and YNNKEL (reference sequence). This CDR3 contains 17 residues. The CDR3 protein is CASSLRRTGGSTDTQYF. The DNA for the CDR3 is TGTGCCAGCAGCCTGAGGCGGACAGGGGGAAGCACAGATACGCAGTATTTT.

The CDR3 DNA reads as TGTGCCAGCAGTCCAGCTGGGGCAGGGTTCTATGGCTACACCTTC. This codes for CASSPAGAGFYGYTF. The genes are TRBV28 and TRBJ1-2; D is perhaps TRBD1 (5 bases). CDR1 is MDHEN and CDR2 is SYDVKM in the germline V gene. The CDR3 has 15 amino acids. V gave up 5 bases and J gave up 4 bases, with 17 bases separating them.

The chain has TRBV27 and TRBJ1-4, with 7 bases identical to TRBD1. The CDR3 is 15 residues long. Germline V gene sequence: CDR1 MNHEY, CDR2 SMNVEV (reference sequence). J lost 5 bases, V lost 1 base, and 4 bases had no gene match. The CDR3 coding sequence is TGTGCCAGCAGTTTATGGGGACAGTGGAATGAAAAACTGTTTTTT. Encoded protein: CASSLWGQWNEKLFF.

This clone was picked up a small number of times. This chain connects TRBV7-3 to TRBJ2-3; TRBD1 agrees at 8 bases. The CDR3 totals 17 residues. Germline V gene lookup returns CDR1 SGHTA and CDR2 FQGTGA. Trimming removed 1 base from V and 1 base from J; junction bases left unmatched: 7. The DNA for the CDR3 is TGTGCCAGCAGCTTAAAAGGCAGGGGGCTAGGCACAGATACGCAGTATTTT. This encodes CASSLKGRGLGTDTQYF.

In its sample, this clone was seen a few times. The V call is TRBV18, the J call TRBJ1-2, with 12 bases identical to TRBD1. CDR1 is KGHSH, CDR2 LQKENI, per germline. Trimming removed 3 bases from V and 3 bases from J; junction bases left unmatched: 2. The CDR3 is 15 amino acids. The CDR3 loop reads CASSPGTGGYYGYTF. The CDR3 DNA follows: TGTGCCAGCTCACCCGGGACAGGGGGCTACTATGGCTACACCTTC.

The chain uses TRBV4-1 and TRBJ2-7, with TRBD2 as a possible D gene (5 bases). The CDR3 has 16 amino acids. Germline-derived CDR1 and CDR2 are MGHRA and YSYEKL. V was shortened by 0 bases and J by 2 bases, with 14 bases between the two germline ends. This CDR3 reads CASSQDKRELPYEQYF. In DNA, the CDR3 is TGCGCCAGCAGCCAAGATAAAAGGGAGCTGCCCTACGAGCAGTACTTC.

The chain is built from TRBV2 and TRBJ1-2; D unclear. V lost 3 bases and J 3 bases, leaving 5 bases between the germline ends. The length of the CDR3 is 12 residues. Germline loops: CDR1 SNHLY, CDR2 FYNNEI. The CDR3 nucleotides are TGTGCCAGCAGTGACCAGGACTATGGCTACACCTTC. Translation gives CASSDQDYGYTF.

The CDR3 nucleotides read TGTGCCAGCCGTCCGGCGGGGGGCGGCACTGAAGCTTTCTTT. This codes for CASRPAGGGTEAFF. V and J are TRBV3-1 (or the pseudogene TRBV3-2) and TRBJ1-1, with TRBD1 as a possible D gene (6 bases). This CDR3 contains 14 residues. Germline CDR1 is LGHDT and CDR2 is YNNKEL (reference sequence). V lost 8 bases and J lost 4, with 17 bases in between.

The chain couples TRBV29-1 to TRBJ2-3, with TRBD1 as a possible D gene (6 bases). This CDR3 is built from 15 residues. Germline V gives CDR1 SQVTM, CDR2 ANQGSEA. Trimming stripped 0 bases from V and 1 base from J, with 11 bases between. The CDR3 region has the DNA TGCAGCGTTGAAGATTTGGCAGGGGGCACAGATACGCAGTATTTT. Protein: CSVEDLAGGTDTQYF.

J is TRBJ2-7 and V is TRBV7-2; possibly TRBD1 for D (6 bases). CDR3 length: 16 residues. V lost 5 bases and J lost 3, with 20 bases in between. Germline V gene lookup returns CDR1 SGHTA and CDR2 FQGNSA. The CDR3 protein is CASSRMVDRWGYEQYV. In DNA, the CDR3 is TGTGCCAGCAGCCGGATGGTTGACAGGTGGGGCTACGAGCAGTACGTC.

J is TRBJ1-2 and V is TRBV28, with D unclear. The CDR3 loop spans 11 amino acids. The V end lost 6 bases, the J end lost 0 bases, and 2 bases lay between the germline ends. Germline-derived CDR1 and CDR2 are MDHEN and SYDVKM. The CDR3 nucleotides read TGTGCCAGCAGCACTAACTATGGCTACACCTTC. This gives the protein CASSTNYGYTF.

As concerns this clone: In the same sample, other DNA sequences code for this CDR3. The chain uses TRBV9 and TRBJ2-2, with TRBD1 identical over 8 bases. V gave up 4 bases and J gave up 3 bases; unmatched junction bases: 5. The CDR3 covers 15 residues. CDR1 is SGDLS and CDR2 is YYNGEE in the germline V gene. The CDR3 reads CASSPRTGYTGELFF. The CDR3 nucleotides read TGTGCCAGCAGCCCCAGGACAGGGTACACCGGGGAGCTGTTTTTT.

The rearrangement links TRBV7-2 to TRBJ2-1, with 7 nucleotides matching TRBD2. After removal of 5 bases from V and 2 bases from J, the junction contained 12 bases not matched to a gene. The CDR3 is made up of 17 amino acids. CDR1 is SGHTA and CDR2 is FQGNSA in the germline V gene. CDR3 nucleotide sequence: TGTGCCAGCAGCCCCCGACTGGCTAGCGGAGCCTACAATGAGCAGTTCTTC. Protein: CASSPRLASGAYNEQFF.

The chain joins TRBV9 to TRBJ2-1; 7 bases match TRBD2. V shed 4 bases, J shed 5 bases, and the junction held 6 bases outside the gene matches. CDR1 SGDLS and CDR2 YYNGEE come from the germline V gene. The CDR3 covers 14 residues. CDR3 residues: CASSNRDYNNEQFF. The CDR3 coding sequence is TGTGCCAGCAGCAACCGGGACTACAACAATGAGCAGTTCTTC.

This chain links TRBV5-5 with TRBJ1-2; D may be TRBD1 (5 bases). The ends were cut back, 3 bases at V and 8 bases at J, with 14 bases in the middle. Germline-derived CDR1 and CDR2 are SGHKS and YYEKEE (reference sequence). This CDR3 comprises 13 residues. The CDR3 loop reads CASSSWQGFGYTF. For the CDR3, the DNA is TGTGCCAGCAGCTCATGGCAGGGATTCGGCTACACCTTC.

The chain has TRBV7-3 and TRBJ2-1, with D possibly TRBD2 on 6 matching bases. Trimming shortened V by 5 bases and J by 3 bases, and 8 bases separated the two germline ends. The length of the CDR3 is 13 residues. Germline loops: CDR1 SGHTA, CDR2 FQGTGA. CDR3 protein: CASSLDYYNEQFF. CDR3 bases: TGTGCCAGCAGCCTGGACTACTACAATGAGCAGTTCTTC. Combining the CDR3 with reference TRBV7-3 and TRBJ2-1 gives the whole variable domain GAGVSQTPSNKVTEKGKYVELRCDPISGHTALYWYRQSLGQGPEFLIYFQGTGAADDSGLPNDRFFAVRPEGSVSTLKIQRTERGDSAVYLCASSLDYYNEQFFGPGTRLTVL.

The chain links TRBV5-1 to TRBJ2-2; D gene uncertain. Germline values: CDR1 SGHRS, CDR2 YFSETQ. The length of the CDR3 is 14 residues. V lost 3 bases and J lost 4, with 10 bases in between. CDR3 region: CASSSSPGTGELFF. Written as DNA, the CDR3 is TGCGCCAGCAGCTCGAGTCCCGGCACCGGGGAGCTGTTTTTT.

The chain uses TRBV7-3 and TRBJ2-1; a weak D match, TRBD2 (6 bases). The CDR3 spans 15 residues. The V gene's germline CDR1 is SGHTA and CDR2 FQGTGA. The V and J ends lost 1 base and 8 bases respectively, with 15 bases between them. The CDR3 bases are TGTGCCAGCAGCTTAATGGGACTCCCCGCCGATGAGCAGTTCTTC. Amino acid sequence: CASSLMGLPADEQFF.

The chain combines TRBV9 with TRBJ2-1, with 8 bases fitting TRBD2. CDR1 SGDLS and CDR2 YYNGEE come from the germline V gene. Trimming cost V 7 bases and J 5 bases; bases outside gene matches: 8. The CDR3 length is 14 residues. The CDR3 is CASARRGEDNEQFF. CDR3 in DNA: TGTGCCAGCGCCCGGCGGGGGGAGGACAATGAGCAGTTCTTC.

Only one count was recorded for this clone. The V and J genes are TRBV2 and TRBJ1-1; D is undetermined. The CDR3 is 12 amino acids. Between the trimmed V and J ends, which lost 7 bases and 0 bases, there was a span of 6 bases. Germline CDR1 is SNHLY and CDR2 is FYNNEI. CDR3 amino acids: CASIPMNTEAFF. CDR3 nucleotides: TGTGCCAGCATCCCCATGAACACTGAAGCTTTCTTT.

The J gene is TRBJ2-2, the V gene TRBV5-1; 10 bases are a match to TRBD2. J was trimmed by 4 bases and V by 4 bases; bases with no gene match: 7. CDR1 and CDR2 from the germline V gene are SGHRS and YFSETQ. The CDR3 totals 16 residues. The CDR3 region has the DNA TGCGCCAGCAGCCAGGGGGCTAGCGGGGGCACCGGGGAGCTGTTTTTT. Translation gives CASSQGASGGTGELFF.